This entry lists 25 T cell receptor beta chains sequenced from one sample in a study of blood T cell repertoires in COVID-19. Assay: immunoSEQ multiplex PCR; the TCRdb copy retains only in-frame clones and omits some. Of about 400,000 clones detected, over 75% appear once; the ten largest clones hold 2% to 2.5%. The sample was PBMCs or T cells enriched from blood (not recorded which). All receptors derive from a woman in her 40s with acute COVID-19.

This rearrangement joins TRBV12-3 or TRBV12-4 to TRBJ2-1; a possible D gene is TRBD1 (7 bases). The V and J ends lost 6 bases and 2 bases respectively, with 8 bases between them. The CDR3 sequence is 13 residues long. CDR3 sequence (DNA): TGTGCCAGCAGCAGGGGGGCCTACAATGAGCAGTTCTTC. Protein: CASSRGAYNEQFF.

The CDR3 region is CAWSWGEQTEAFF. The CDR3 bases are TGTGCCTGGAGCTGGGGGGAACAGACTGAAGCTTTCTTT. The rearrangement links TRBV30 to TRBJ1-1, with TRBD1 as a possible D gene (5 bases). The CDR3 has 13 residues. The V gene's germline CDR1 is GTSNPN and CDR2 SVGIG (reference sequence). V shed 3 bases and J shed 5 bases, with 13 bases lying between them.

The chain links TRBV5-1 to TRBJ2-7, with D unresolved. Germline CDR1 and CDR2: SGHRS and YFSETQ. The CDR3 contains 14 residues. V was clipped by 0 bases and J by 1 base, with 8 bases between them. For the CDR3, the DNA is TGCGCCAGCAGCTTGGTTACCACATCCTACGAGCAGTACTTC. Translation gives CASSLVTTSYEQYF.

This chain links TRBV15 with TRBJ1-3; tentative D call: TRBD1 (6 bases). CDR3 size: 17 residues. V dropped 1 base and J dropped 0 bases, with 13 bases sitting between them. Per the germline V gene, CDR1 is LNHNV and CDR2 is YYDKDF (reference sequence). CDR3 sequence: CATSRAPGTNSGNTIYF. In DNA form, the CDR3 reads TGTGCCACCAGCAGAGCCCCCGGGACAAACTCTGGAAACACCATATATTTT.

The rearrangement uses TRBV7-9 and TRBJ1-1; possibly TRBD1 for D (5 bases). V lost 2 bases to trimming and J lost 4 bases, with 8 bases between them. Germline V CDR1 and CDR2: SEHNR, FQNEAQ (reference sequence). The CDR3 spans 13 residues. In nucleotides, the CDR3 is TGTGCCAGCAGCTTACAGGGCCTCACTGAAGCTTTCTTT. Its protein product is CASSLQGLTEAFF.

A single count supports this clone. This chain connects TRBV5-4 to TRBJ2-7, with D tentatively TRBD2 (7 bases). Germline V gives CDR1 SGHNT, CDR2 YYREEE (reference sequence). V gave up 3 bases and J gave up 2 bases, with 12 bases separating them. The CDR3 is 14 residues long. CDR3 loop: CASSSGGGAYEQYF. The CDR3 DNA is TGTGCCAGCAGCTCCGGAGGGGGGGCCTACGAGCAGTACTTC.

This clone occurred once. The J gene is TRBJ1-6, the V gene TRBV2; D possibly corresponds to TRBD1 (6 bases). V was clipped by 3 bases and J by 10 bases, with 16 bases between them. The CDR3 spans 15 residues. Germline V gene sequence: CDR1 SNHLY, CDR2 FYNNEI. CDR3 sequence reads: CASSDKGQGGSPLHF. CDR3 nucleotides: TGTGCCAGCAGTGATAAGGGACAAGGGGGATCACCCCTCCACTTT.

The genes are TRBV30 and TRBJ2-7; possible D gene TRBD1, 6 bases. This CDR3 has 11 residues. Trimming cost V 6 bases and J 7 bases, with 13 bases left between them. Germline lookup yields CDR1 GTSNPN and CDR2 SVGIG (reference sequence). The CDR3 bases are TGTGCCTGCCACAGGGTTCAGGAGCAGTACTTC. This gives the protein CACHRVQEQYF.

This chain uses TRBV5-1 with TRBJ2-6; TRBD1 matches 9 bases. From germline, CDR1 is SGHRS and CDR2 YFSETQ. This CDR3 has 16 residues. Germline trimming cut 3 bases from V and 8 bases from J; bases unmatched to any gene: 9. The CDR3 DNA is TGCGCCAGCAGCTCTTCCGGGACAGGGTATACCAACGTCCTGACTTTC. Protein: CASSSSGTGYTNVLTF.

The chain employs TRBV5-1 and TRBJ1-2, with a tentative D call TRBD1 (5 bases). The CDR3 runs 20 residues. Germline loops: CDR1 SGHRS, CDR2 YFSETQ. The V end was cut by 3 bases, the J end by 4 bases, with 31 bases between. The CDR3 coding sequence is TGCGCCAGCAGCTCACTCCTATCGGGACTCTCGGATCCCTCCTTCTATGGCTACACCTTC. It translates to CASSSLLSGLSDPSFYGYTF.

The chain combines TRBV11-3 with TRBJ1-3; tentatively, D is TRBD1 (6 bases). The CDR3 is 14 amino acids. In germline, CDR1 is SGHNT, CDR2 YENEEA. The V gene lost 5 bases and the J gene lost 1 base, with 9 bases spanning the gap. The CDR3 DNA is TGTGCCAGCAGCGAAGGGGGATCTGGAAACACCATATATTTT. Its protein is CASSEGGSGNTIYF.

V usage is TRBV2 and J usage is TRBJ1-1, with 8 bases that match TRBD1. Germline CDR1 and CDR2: SNHLY and FYNNEI. Trimming removed 4 bases from V and 11 bases from J; junction bases left unmatched: 15. The CDR3 contains 15 residues. Written as DNA, the CDR3 is TGTGCCAGCAGTGCGGGATGGGTGGACAGGGTAGGGGCTTTCTTT. Translation gives CASSAGWVDRVGAFF.

A single count supports this clone. The chain links TRBV3-1 (or the pseudogene TRBV3-2) to TRBJ2-4; a weak D match, TRBD2 (6 bases). Per germline, CDR1 LGHDT and CDR2 YNNKEL (reference sequence). This CDR3 comprises 14 residues. V was clipped by 2 bases and J by 9 bases, with 14 bases between them. Here the CDR3 reads CASSQPGLASIQYF. CDR3 bases: TGTGCCAGCAGCCAACCCGGGCTAGCGAGCATTCAGTACTTC.

About this clone itself: A read error may produce the germline difference seen at one junction end. The chain joins TRBV30 to TRBJ1-4; tentatively, D is TRBD1 (5 bases). CDR3 length: 14 residues. CDR1 is GTSNPN and CDR2 is SVGIG in the germline V gene (reference sequence). The chain's CDR3 is CAWSGRETNEKLFF. For the CDR3, the DNA is TGTGCCTGGAGTGGCAGGGAAACTAATGAGAAACTGTTTTTT.

For the CDR3, the DNA is TGTGCCAGCAGCCTAACCTATGGCTACACCTTC. It specifies CASSLTYGYTF. V usage is TRBV28 and J usage is TRBJ1-2, with unresolved D. This CDR3 is built from 11 residues. V dropped 6 bases and J dropped 4 bases, with 6 bases sitting between them. Germline lookup yields CDR1 MDHEN and CDR2 SYDVKM.

The chain employs TRBV5-1 and TRBJ1-1, with 7 bases identical to TRBD1. V shed 0 bases and J 8 bases; nucleotides not matched to a gene: 4. The CDR3 is 13 amino acids. Germline-derived CDR1 and CDR2 are SGHRS and YFSETQ. The CDR3 here is CASSLETGTEAFF. The CDR3 DNA reads as TGCGCCAGCAGCTTGGAGACAGGGACCGAAGCTTTCTTT. Based on the CDR3 plus reference TRBV5-1 and TRBJ1-1, the full variable domain is KAGVTQTPRYLIKTRGQQVTLSCSPISGHRSVSWYQQTPGQGLQFLFEYFSETQRNKGNFPGRFSGRQFSNSRSEMNVSTLELGDSALYLCASSLETGTEAFFGQGTRLTVV.

The chain carries TRBV5-1 and TRBJ2-1; tentatively, D is TRBD1 (5 bases). Germline CDR1 is SGHRS and CDR2 is YFSETQ. The CDR3 is 14 amino acids. With 4 bases removed from V and 0 bases from J, the gap between germline ends came to 8 bases. DNA for the CDR3: TGCGCCAGCAGCAAGGACACCTCCTACAATGAGCAGTTCTTC. This sequence encodes CASSKDTSYNEQFF.

The CDR3 loop is CSVTSGGSPVETQYF. The CDR3 bases are TGCAGCGTGACTAGCGGGGGGTCTCCAGTGGAGACCCAGTACTTC. The chain is built from TRBV29-1 and TRBJ2-5, with TRBD2 identical over 13 bases. Germline assignment: CDR1 SQVTM and CDR2 ANQGSEA. The ends lost 6 bases at V and 5 bases at J; junction bases unmatched: 9. The CDR3 has 15 residues.

This chain joins TRBV5-4 and TRBJ1-2; D remains unclear. This CDR3 is built from 13 residues. The V end was cut by 5 bases, the J end by 0 bases, with 8 bases between. Germline V CDR1 and CDR2: SGHNT, YYREEE (reference sequence). The CDR3 DNA is TGTGCCAGCAGTGGGAGTACTAACTATGGCTACACCTTC. It specifies CASSGSTNYGYTF.

The chain couples TRBV4-1 to TRBJ2-7; a possible D gene is TRBD1 (6 bases). Trimming left V 2 bases short and J 4 bases short, with 12 bases between. Looked up from germline, CDR1 is MGHRA and CDR2 is YSYEKL. The CDR3 has 14 amino acids. CDR3 in amino acids: CASSQTGTRYEQYF. The CDR3 region has the DNA TGCGCCAGCAGCCAAACAGGGACCCGATACGAGCAGTACTTC.

The V gene is TRBV7-8, the J gene TRBJ2-5, with TRBD1 matching over 10 bases. Per the germline V gene, CDR1 is SGHVS and CDR2 is FQNEAQ. V was clipped by 6 bases and J by 4 bases; unmatched bases: 8. CDR3 size: 15 residues. The CDR3 is CASRFRDRGLETQYF. The CDR3 region has the DNA TGTGCCAGCAGGTTCCGGGACAGGGGTCTAGAGACCCAGTACTTC.

The V and J genes are TRBV10-2 and TRBJ1-1, with TRBD1 identical over 9 bases. The germline V gene has CDR1 WSHSY and CDR2 SAAADI. This CDR3 is 17 amino acids long. V dropped 3 bases and J dropped 0; count of bases not matched to a gene: 8. The CDR3 loop reads CASSEGVGQGMNTEAFF. The DNA of the CDR3 is TGCGCCAGCAGTGAAGGAGTGGGACAGGGTATGAACACTGAAGCTTTCTTT.

In the case of this clone: Within the sample, other DNA sequences also encode this same CDR3. The V gene is TRBV12-3 or TRBV12-4, the J gene TRBJ1-2, with a possible D match to TRBD1 (5 bases). Trimming cost V 0 bases and J 5 bases, with 7 bases left between them. This CDR3 spans 13 amino acids. The DNA for the CDR3 is TGTGCCAGCAGTTTAGCAGGGGCATATGGCTACACCTTC. It translates to CASSLAGAYGYTF.

V gene TRBV2 combines with J gene TRBJ2-3; TRBD2 is a possible D gene (5 bases). Germline CDR1 and CDR2: SNHLY and FYNNEI. Trimming pared 0 bases from V and 2 bases from J, leaving 18 bases between. This CDR3 comprises 18 residues. The CDR3 region has the DNA TGTGCCAGCAGTGAAGCCTGGGGAGAGGCGCCTATCACAGATACGCAGTATTTT. Translation gives CASSEAWGEAPITDTQYF.

V and J are TRBV7-9 and TRBJ1-2; TRBD1 aligns across 9 bases. The CDR3 runs 15 residues. Germline loops: CDR1 SEHNR, CDR2 FQNEAQ (reference sequence). With V trimmed by 5 bases and J by 2 bases, 6 bases remained unmatched. The CDR3 DNA follows: TGTGCCAGCAGCGGGTACAGGGGGCAGAACTATGGCTACACCTTC. This sequence encodes CASSGYRGQNYGYTF.